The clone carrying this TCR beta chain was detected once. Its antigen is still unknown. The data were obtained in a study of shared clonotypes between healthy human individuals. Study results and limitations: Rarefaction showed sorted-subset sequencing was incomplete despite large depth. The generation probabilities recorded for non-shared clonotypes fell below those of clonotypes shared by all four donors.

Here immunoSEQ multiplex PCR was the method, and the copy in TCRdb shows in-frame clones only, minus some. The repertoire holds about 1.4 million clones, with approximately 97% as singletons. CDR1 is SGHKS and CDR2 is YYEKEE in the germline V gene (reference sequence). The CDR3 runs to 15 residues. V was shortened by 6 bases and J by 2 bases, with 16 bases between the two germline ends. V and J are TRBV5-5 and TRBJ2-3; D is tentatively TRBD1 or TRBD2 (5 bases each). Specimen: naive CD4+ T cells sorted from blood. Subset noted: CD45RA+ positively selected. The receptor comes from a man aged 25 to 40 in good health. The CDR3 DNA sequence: TGTGCCAGCATGGGGACCCAGATTTTCACAGATACGCAGTATTTT. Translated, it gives CASMGTQIFTDTQYF.